This is a list of T cell receptor beta chains from one sample in a study of blood T cells in healthy people across ages. TCRdb reprocessed the 5' RACE reads via MiXCR and lists one record per CDR3 protein. The table lists some 1.8 million distinct CDR3 sequences, approximately 40% of them singletons. Sequencing was performed on blood. Every receptor here comes from a human donor in good health. The CDR3 runs from the conserved cysteine through the conserved F or W. The order of the fields is clone size, D gene, J gene, V gene, CDR3 DNA, CDR3 protein. D genes are given only for firm matches. Clone size is given for some rows only: seen once, a few or many times, or a class if the clone is expanded.

.	.	TRBJ2-7	TRBV20-1	TGCAGTGCTAGCCGCAGGAGTTTCTACGAGCAGTACTTC	CSASRRSFYEQYF
.	TRBD2	TRBJ2-1	TRBV24-1	TGTGCCACCAGTGATCCAAACGGGGGGGAGCAGTTCTTC	CATSDPNGGEQFF
.	.	TRBJ2-3	TRBV7-9	TGTGCCAGCAGCCCCGTTAGTTACACAGATACGCAGTATTTT	CASSPVSYTDTQYF
few	TRBD2	TRBJ2-7	TRBV27	TGTGCCAGCAGTTTATCTGGGACTAGCGGGGCCTACGAGCAGTACTTC	CASSLSGTSGAYEQYF
.	TRBD2	TRBJ2-7	TRBV7-2	TGTGCCAGCAGCTTAGGTCTAGCGGGGGGGCTCAACGAGCAGTACTTC	CASSLGLAGGLNEQYF
.	TRBD1	TRBJ1-2	TRBV4-1	TGCGCCAACAGCCTAGAGATGGCAGGGGGCTTCTATGGCTACACCTTC	CANSLEMAGGFYGYTF
few	.	TRBJ2-3	TRBV7-6	TGTGCCAGCAGCTTAGCTATGACAGATACGCAGTATTTT	CASSLAMTDTQYF
.	.	TRBJ2-1	TRBV9	TGTGCCAGCAGTCTGGGGGAGGTGGATGAGCGGTTCTTC	CASSLGEVDERFF
few	.	TRBJ1-2	TRBV30	TGTGCCTGGAGTGTAAGCAATGGCTACACCTTC	CAWSVSNGYTF
few	.	TRBJ2-5	TRBV29-1	TGCGGCGTTGAATTTGAGCACGGAGAGACCCAGTACTTC	CGVEFEHGETQYF
.	TRBD2	TRBJ2-1	TRBV29-1	TGCAGCGTTGAAGATACGGTGGCTAGCGGGGGCCTCCACAATGAGCAGTTCTTC	CSVEDTVASGGLHNEQFF
.	TRBD2	TRBJ2-7	TRBV4-1	TGCGCCAGCAGCGTAGCGGGGGTCTTTTCCTACAATGAGCAGTACTTC	CASSVAGVFSYNEQYF
.	.	TRBJ2-3	TRBV12-3/TRBV12-4	TGTGCCAGCACCCTGGGAGGGGGGTTAACAGATGCGCAGTATTTT	CASTLGGGLTDAQYF
few	.	TRBJ2-5	TRBV7-2	TGTGCCAGCACCATGACGCCACAAGAGACCCAGTACTTC	CASTMTPQETQYF
.	TRBD1	TRBJ2-1	TRBV24-1	TGTGCCACCAGTGATTCGAAAACAGGGGGTGGATACAATGAGCAGTTCTTC	CATSDSKTGGGYNEQFF
.	TRBD2	TRBJ2-1	TRBV20-1	TGCAGTGCTAGAGATTGGGGTAGCGGGGGGGAGCAGTTCTTC	CSARDWGSGGEQFF
.	TRBD1	TRBJ2-7	TRBV28	TGTGCCAGCAGCAGAGACCCGGGACAGGGTCTCGAGCAGTACTTC	CASSRDPGQGLEQYF
.	.	TRBJ1-5	TRBV28	TGTGCCAGCAGTTTTTCTCTCGGGGATCAGCCCCAGCATTTT	CASSFSLGDQPQHF
once	TRBD2	TRBJ2-1	TRBV27	TGTGCCAGCAGTGTATCTAGCGGGGGCACCAATGAGCAGTTCTTC	CASSVSSGGTNEQFF
.	.	TRBJ1-2	TRBV4-1	TGCGCCAGCAGCCAAGATTTTAGGAGGACCGATGGCTACACCTTC	CASSQDFRRTDGYTF
once	.	TRBJ2-1	TRBV29-1	TGCAGCGTCCGCGTTGGCTACAATGAGCAGTTCTTC	CSVRVGYNEQFF
few	.	TRBJ1-2	TRBV27	TGTGCCAGCAGCTTTGGGGGGGCAGGAAATGGCTACACCTTC	CASSFGGAGNGYTF
few	.	TRBJ1-6	TRBV7-2	TGTGCCAGCAGCTTAGCAGGGACCAATTCACCCCTCCACTTT	CASSLAGTNSPLHF
few	.	TRBJ2-5	TRBV20-1	TGCAGTGCTCCAGGACAGAGGGGGAGAGTAGCCCAGTACTTC	CSAPGQRGRVAQYF
.	.	TRBJ2-1	TRBV15	TGTGCCACCAGCAGGGGGGACGTTGACAATGAGCAGTTCTTC	CATSRGDVDNEQFF
.	.	TRBJ2-3	TRBV5-1	TGCGCCAGCAGCTTGAAGGGAGGGGGAAAGACAGATACGCAGTATTTT	CASSLKGGGKTDTQYF
few	.	TRBJ2-3	TRBV20-1	TGCAGTGCCCAGACTAGTCTCGCCACAGATACGCAGTATTTT	CSAQTSLATDTQYF
.	.	TRBJ2-7	TRBV20-1	TGCAGTGCCTGGGAGGACAGGAAATACGAGCAGTACTTC	CSAWEDRKYEQYF
.	.	TRBJ1-1	TRBV4-2	TGTGCCAGCAGCTATGGTACAGGGTTTTTGAACACTGAAGCTTTCTTT	CASSYGTGFLNTEAFF
.	.	TRBJ1-2	TRBV27	TGTGCCAGCAGTTCGGTCCTTACTAACTATGGCTACACCTTC	CASSSVLTNYGYTF
few	.	TRBJ2-5	TRBV12-3/TRBV12-4	TGTGCCAGCAGTTTACCGGGGGACCAAGAGACCCAGTACTTC	CASSLPGDQETQYF
few	TRBD2	TRBJ2-1	TRBV9	TGTGCCAGCAGCGTAGCTCCTAGCGGGGGGGCCAGTGAGCAGTTCTTC	CASSVAPSGGASEQFF
.	.	TRBJ2-3	TRBV6-5	TGTGCCAGCAGTTTGACAAAAACAGGGCGCTACACAGATACGCAGTATTTT	CASSLTKTGRYTDTQYF
.	TRBD1	TRBJ2-2	TRBV24-1	TGTGCCGCCAGTGACCTTGGACAGGGGGCAACCGGGGAGCTGTTTTTT	CAASDLGQGATGELFF
.	.	TRBJ2-5	TRBV7-2	TGTGCCAGCCGCTTACGTAGTGATAAAGAGACCCAGTACTTC	CASRLRSDKETQYF
.	.	TRBJ2-7	TRBV28	TGTGCCAGCAGTTACTACGCTTCTGGAGAGCAGTACTTC	CASSYYASGEQYF
many	.	TRBJ2-5	TRBV12-3/TRBV12-4	TGTGCCAGCCGTAGGGAGTTGGCGTTTGAGACCCAGTACTTC	CASRRELAFETQYF
.	.	TRBJ1-4	TRBV20-1	TGCAGTGCTAGAGTAAGGACTCATGAAAAACTGTTTTTT	CSARVRTHEKLFF
.	.	TRBJ1-1	TRBV30	TGTGCCTGGAGTGTACCCGGGGACATGAACACTGAAGCTTTCTTT	CAWSVPGDMNTEAFF
.	.	TRBJ2-3	TRBV3-1	TGTGCCAGCAGCCCCGCAGGTATTTTCCAGCCGGATACGCAGTATTTT	CASSPAGIFQPDTQYF
.	.	TRBJ1-6	TRBV6-5	TGTGCCAGCAGTTACTCGTTCGGCCCTAATTCACCCCTCCACTTT	CASSYSFGPNSPLHF
.	.	TRBJ1-4	TRBV4-2	TGTGCCAGCAGCCAAGGATACCAAGAAAAACTGTTTTTT	CASSQGYQEKLFF
.	.	TRBJ2-5	TRBV20-1	TGCAGTGCTAGAGATGAGAGACGCGGAACCCCTCAAGAGACCCAGTACTTC	CSARDERRGTPQETQYF
few	.	TRBJ2-7	TRBV2	TGTGCCAGCAGTGAACGTAGGGGAGGCCCCTACGAGCAGTACTTC	CASSERRGGPYEQYF
.	.	TRBJ1-2	TRBV6-6	TGTGCCAGCAGTTACGATGGTCAAACTGGCTACACCTTC	CASSYDGQTGYTF
.	TRBD2	TRBJ2-1	TRBV7-3	TGTGCCAGCAGCTACTCTAGCGGGGCCTACTACAATGAGCAGTTCTTC	CASSYSSGAYYNEQFF
few	.	TRBJ2-3	TRBV20-1	TGCAGTGCTCCTAGTAGCCGACAGCTCACAGATACGCAGTATTTT	CSAPSSRQLTDTQYF
.	.	TRBJ2-2	TRBV4-1	TGCGCCAGCAGCCAGGGAATTTTGGACTCCGGGGAGCTGTTTTTT	CASSQGILDSGELFF
.	.	TRBJ1-1	TRBV3-1	TGTGCCAGCAGCCAAGGAGACAGAGGGAACACTGAAGCTTTCTTT	CASSQGDRGNTEAFF
few	.	TRBJ2-1	TRBV20-1	TGCAGTGCTAGAGTTCTAGAGTACAATGAGCAGTTCTTC	CSARVLEYNEQFF
.	.	TRBJ2-3	TRBV18	TGTGCCAGCTCGCCCGGGCGGAGCGAGACAGATACGCAGTATTTT	CASSPGRSETDTQYF
few	.	TRBJ2-3	TRBV29-1	TGCAGCATCTCCTTTACGCGGGGTCCGACAGATACGCAGTATTTT	CSISFTRGPTDTQYF
.	.	TRBJ1-5	TRBV7-2	TGTGCCAGCAGCTTAAACGGCGTCGTCGGCAATCAGCCCCAGCATTTT	CASSLNGVVGNQPQHF
few	.	TRBJ2-1	TRBV18	TGTGCCAGCTCACCACGGGTCTTTCTCGTGTACAATGAGCAGTTCTTC	CASSPRVFLVYNEQFF
.	TRBD1	TRBJ1-2	TRBV6-5	TGTGCCAGCAGTAAATCGACAGGGAACTATGGCTACACCTTC	CASSKSTGNYGYTF